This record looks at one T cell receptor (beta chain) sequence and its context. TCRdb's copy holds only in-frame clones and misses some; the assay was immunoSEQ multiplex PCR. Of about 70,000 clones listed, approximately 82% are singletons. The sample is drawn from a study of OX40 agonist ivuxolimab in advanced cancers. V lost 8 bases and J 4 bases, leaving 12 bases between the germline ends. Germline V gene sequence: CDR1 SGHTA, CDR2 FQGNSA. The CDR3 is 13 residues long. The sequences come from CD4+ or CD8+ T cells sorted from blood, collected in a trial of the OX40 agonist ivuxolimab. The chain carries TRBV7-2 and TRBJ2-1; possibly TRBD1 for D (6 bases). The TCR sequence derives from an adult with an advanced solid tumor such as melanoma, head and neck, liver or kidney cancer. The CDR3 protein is CASWMTGYNEQFF. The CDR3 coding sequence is TGTGCCAGCTGGATGACAGGATACAATGAGCAGTTCTTC. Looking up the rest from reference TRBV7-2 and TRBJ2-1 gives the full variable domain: GAGVSQSPSNKVTEKGKDVELRCDPISGHTALYWYRQSLGQGLEFLIYFQGNSAPDKSGLPSDRFSAERTGGSVSTLTIQRTQQEDSAVYLCASWMTGYNEQFFGPGTRLTVL.